The clone carrying this T cell receptor (beta chain) has just a few counts. Germline assignment: CDR1 SGHTA and CDR2 FQGTGA. V was cut by 2 bases and J by 9 bases, with 8 bases left in between. The CDR3 runs 13 residues. The data were taken from a study of shared clonotypes between healthy human individuals. The assay was immunoSEQ multiplex PCR, and TCRdb's table has in-frame clones only and misses some. The table has more than 2 million clones, 90% to 97% seen once. This receptor was obtained from a man younger than 35 in good health. Sequencing was done on a sample of naive CD4+ T cells sorted from blood. Subset indicated: CD45RA+ positively selected. The chain combines TRBV7-3 with TRBJ1-6; D call uncertain. This chain's CDR3 is CASSLAMGSPLHF. The CDR3, as DNA: TGTGCCAGCAGCTTAGCCATGGGTTCACCCCTCCACTTT.